Listed here is a single TCR beta chain. The germline V gene has CDR1 MDHEN and CDR2 SYDVKM. Trimming removed 6 bases from V and 4 bases from J; junction bases left unmatched: 15. This CDR3 is 18 amino acids long. The data derive from a study of blood T cell repertoires in COVID-19. As for the study in general: Spain, Italy and the United States supplied samples that represented acute and convalescent COVID-19. Sources were T cells, B-cell-depleted T cells, or PBMCs; the material itself was cDNA or gDNA.

Original handling: How many nucleated cells were present was estimated from reference gene primer amplification. The assay was immunoSEQ multiplex PCR, and TCRdb's table has in-frame clones only and misses some. V, J and clone size are taken as reported in that table, and D and trimming were inferred from the DNA itself. The sample includes 99,000 or so clones, around four fifths of them seen just once. The sequence came from a man aged 60-69 years with acute or convalescent COVID-19. Source material: peripheral blood. V usage is TRBV28 and J usage is TRBJ2-2; 9 bases align to TRBD2. The CDR3 coding sequence is TGTGCCAGCAGCTCCCGGGCGGGAGGGCCTGGGGGCACCGGGGAGCTGTTTTTT. Translating gives CASSSRAGGPGGTGELFF.